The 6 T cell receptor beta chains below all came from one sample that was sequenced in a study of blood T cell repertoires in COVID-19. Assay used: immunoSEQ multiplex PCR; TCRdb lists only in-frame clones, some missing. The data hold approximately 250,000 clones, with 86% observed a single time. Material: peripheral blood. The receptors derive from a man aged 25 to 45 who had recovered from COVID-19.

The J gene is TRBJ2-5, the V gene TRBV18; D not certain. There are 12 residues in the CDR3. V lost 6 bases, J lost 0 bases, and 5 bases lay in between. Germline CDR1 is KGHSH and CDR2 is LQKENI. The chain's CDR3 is CASSPYQETQYF. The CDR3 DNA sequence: TGTGCCAGCTCTCCGTACCAAGAGACCCAGTACTTC.

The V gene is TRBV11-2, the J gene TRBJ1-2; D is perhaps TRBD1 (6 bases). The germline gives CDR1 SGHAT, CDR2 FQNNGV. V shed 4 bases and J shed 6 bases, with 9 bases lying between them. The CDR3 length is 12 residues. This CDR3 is CASSWAGDGYTF. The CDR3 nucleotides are TGTGCCAGCAGCTGGGCAGGGGATGGCTACACCTTC.

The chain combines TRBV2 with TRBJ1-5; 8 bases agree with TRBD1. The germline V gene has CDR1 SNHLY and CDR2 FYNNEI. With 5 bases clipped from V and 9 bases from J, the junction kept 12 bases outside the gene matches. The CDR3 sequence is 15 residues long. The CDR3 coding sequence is TGTGCCAGCAGTAAGACAGGGGCCTTCGGAGGGCCCCAGCATTTT. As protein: CASSKTGAFGGPQHF. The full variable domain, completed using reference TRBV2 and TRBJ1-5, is EPEVTQTPSHQVTQMGQEVILRCVPISNHLYFYWYRQILGQKVEFLVSFYNNEISEKSEIFDDQFSVERPDGSNFTLKIRSTKLEDSAMYFCASSKTGAFGGPQHFGDGTRLSIL.

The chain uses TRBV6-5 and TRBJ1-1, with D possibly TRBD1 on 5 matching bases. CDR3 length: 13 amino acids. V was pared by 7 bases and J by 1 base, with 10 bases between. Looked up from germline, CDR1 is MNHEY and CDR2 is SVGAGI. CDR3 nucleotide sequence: TGTGCCAGCACCCCTCAGGGGAACACTGAAGCTTTCTTT. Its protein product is CASTPQGNTEAFF.

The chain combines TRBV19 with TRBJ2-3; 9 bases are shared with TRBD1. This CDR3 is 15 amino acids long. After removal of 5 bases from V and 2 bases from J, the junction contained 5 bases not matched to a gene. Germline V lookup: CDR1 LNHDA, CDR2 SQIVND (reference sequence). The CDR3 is CASSPRTGDTDTQYF. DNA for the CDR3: TGTGCCAGTAGTCCTCGGACAGGGGACACAGATACGCAGTATTTT.

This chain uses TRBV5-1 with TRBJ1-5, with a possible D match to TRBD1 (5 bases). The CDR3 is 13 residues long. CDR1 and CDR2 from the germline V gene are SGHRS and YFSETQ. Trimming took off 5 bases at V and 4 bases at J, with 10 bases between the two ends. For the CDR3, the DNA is TGCGCCAGCAGTCGACAGCCGAATCAGCCCCAGCATTTT. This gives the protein CASSRQPNQPQHF.